This TCR beta chain was retrieved from a study of blood T cell repertoires in COVID-19. Patients in Seattle were enrolled during active infection, then followed longitudinally. The repertoire was sequenced with immunoSEQ multiplex PCR; TCRdb's copy has only in-frame clones and lacks some. The data hold approximately 200,000 clones, with 70% to 85% observed a single time. Sequenced sample: peripheral blood. This TCR was recovered from a woman of 80 years or more with COVID-19, enrolled during active disease.

CDR3 DNA: TGCAGCGTTGGTCGACAGCCCAATGAGCAGTTCTTC. Its translation is CSVGRQPNEQFF. The chain has TRBV29-1 and TRBJ2-1; D is perhaps TRBD1 (5 bases). The CDR3 length is 12 residues. Germline lookup yields CDR1 SQVTM and CDR2 ANQGSEA. V shed 4 bases and J shed 6 bases, with 10 bases lying between them.